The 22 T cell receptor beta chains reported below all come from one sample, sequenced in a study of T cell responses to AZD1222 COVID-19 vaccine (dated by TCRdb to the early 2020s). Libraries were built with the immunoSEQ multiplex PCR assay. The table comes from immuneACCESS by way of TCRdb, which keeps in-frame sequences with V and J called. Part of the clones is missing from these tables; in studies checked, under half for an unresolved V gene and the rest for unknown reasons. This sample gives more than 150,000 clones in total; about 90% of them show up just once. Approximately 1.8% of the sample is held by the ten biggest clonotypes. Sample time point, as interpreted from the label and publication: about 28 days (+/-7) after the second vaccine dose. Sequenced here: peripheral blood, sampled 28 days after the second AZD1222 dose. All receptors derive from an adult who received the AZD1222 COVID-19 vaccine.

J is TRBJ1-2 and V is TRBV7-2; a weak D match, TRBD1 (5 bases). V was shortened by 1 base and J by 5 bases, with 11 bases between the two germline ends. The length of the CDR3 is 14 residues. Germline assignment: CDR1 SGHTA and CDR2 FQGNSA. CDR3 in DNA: TGTGCCAGCAGCTTAGTTGCAGGGCGGTATGGCTACACCTTC. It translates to CASSLVAGRYGYTF.

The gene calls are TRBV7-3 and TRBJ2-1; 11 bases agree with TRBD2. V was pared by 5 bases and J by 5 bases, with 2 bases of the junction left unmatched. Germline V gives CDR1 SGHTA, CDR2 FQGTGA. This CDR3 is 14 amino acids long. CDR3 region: CASSTGLADNEQFF. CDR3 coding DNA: TGTGCCAGCAGCACGGGACTAGCGGACAATGAGCAGTTCTTC.

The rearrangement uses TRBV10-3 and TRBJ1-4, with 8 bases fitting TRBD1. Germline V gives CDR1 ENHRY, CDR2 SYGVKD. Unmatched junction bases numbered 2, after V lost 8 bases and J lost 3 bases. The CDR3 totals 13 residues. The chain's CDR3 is CAIGQGPNEKLFF. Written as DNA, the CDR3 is TGTGCCATCGGACAGGGCCCTAATGAAAAACTGTTTTTT.

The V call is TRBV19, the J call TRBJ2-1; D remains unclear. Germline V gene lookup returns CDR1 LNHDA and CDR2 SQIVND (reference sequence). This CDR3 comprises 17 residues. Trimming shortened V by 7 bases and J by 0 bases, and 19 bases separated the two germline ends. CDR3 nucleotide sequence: TGTGCCAGTACCACCTCCCTGCAGGCCAGCTCCTACAATGAGCAGTTCTTC. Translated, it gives CASTTSLQASSYNEQFF.

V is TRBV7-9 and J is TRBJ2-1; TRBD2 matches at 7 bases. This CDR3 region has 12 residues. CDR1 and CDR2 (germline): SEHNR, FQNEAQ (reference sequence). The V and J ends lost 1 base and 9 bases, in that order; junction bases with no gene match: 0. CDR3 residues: CASSLGEGEQFF. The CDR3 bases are TGTGCCAGCAGCTTAGGGGAGGGTGAGCAGTTCTTC.

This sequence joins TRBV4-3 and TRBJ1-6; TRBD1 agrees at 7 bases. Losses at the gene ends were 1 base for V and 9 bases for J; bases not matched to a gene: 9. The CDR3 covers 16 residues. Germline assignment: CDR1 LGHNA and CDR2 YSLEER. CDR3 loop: CASSQVVGQASSPLHF. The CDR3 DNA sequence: TGCGCCAGCAGCCAAGTGGTAGGACAGGCCTCTTCACCCCTCCACTTT.

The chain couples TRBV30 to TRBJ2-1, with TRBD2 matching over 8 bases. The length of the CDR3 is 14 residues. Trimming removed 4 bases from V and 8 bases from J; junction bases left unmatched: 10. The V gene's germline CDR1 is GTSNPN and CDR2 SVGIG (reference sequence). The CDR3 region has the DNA TGTGCCTGGATCCCAGCGGGACTAGGGGATGAGCAGTTCTTC. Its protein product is CAWIPAGLGDEQFF.

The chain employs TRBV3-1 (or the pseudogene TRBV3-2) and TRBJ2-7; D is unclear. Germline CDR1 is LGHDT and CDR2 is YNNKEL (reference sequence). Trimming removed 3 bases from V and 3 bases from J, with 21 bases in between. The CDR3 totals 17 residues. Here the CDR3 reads CASSQAPGRVVVYEQYF. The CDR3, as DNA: TGTGCCAGCAGCCAGGCCCCTGGGCGTGTGGTAGTCTACGAGCAGTACTTC.

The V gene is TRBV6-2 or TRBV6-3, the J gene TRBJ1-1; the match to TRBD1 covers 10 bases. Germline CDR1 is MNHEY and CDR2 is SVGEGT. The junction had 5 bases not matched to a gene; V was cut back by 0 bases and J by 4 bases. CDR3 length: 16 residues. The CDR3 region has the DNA TGTGCCAGCAGTTACTCGAGGGGACAGGGGACCACTGAAGCTTTCTTT. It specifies CASSYSRGQGTTEAFF.

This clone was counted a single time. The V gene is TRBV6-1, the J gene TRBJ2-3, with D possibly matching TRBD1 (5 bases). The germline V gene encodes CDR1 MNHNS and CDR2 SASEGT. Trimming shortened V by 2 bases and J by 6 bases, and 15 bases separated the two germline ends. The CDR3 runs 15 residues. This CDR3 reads CASSEQSRAGDTQYF. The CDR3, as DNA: TGTGCCAGCAGTGAACAGTCCAGGGCCGGGGATACGCAGTATTTT.

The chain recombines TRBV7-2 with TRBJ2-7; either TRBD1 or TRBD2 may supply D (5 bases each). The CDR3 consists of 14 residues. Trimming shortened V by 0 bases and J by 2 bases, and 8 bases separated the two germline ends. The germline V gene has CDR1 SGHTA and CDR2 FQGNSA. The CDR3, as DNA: TGTGCCAGCAGCTTAGCGTCGGGGCCCTACGAGCAGTACTTC. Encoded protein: CASSLASGPYEQYF.

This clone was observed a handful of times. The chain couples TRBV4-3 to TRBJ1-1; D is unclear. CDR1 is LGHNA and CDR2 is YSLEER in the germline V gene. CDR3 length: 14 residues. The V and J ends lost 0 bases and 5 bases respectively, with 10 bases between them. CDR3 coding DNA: TGCGCCAGCAGCCAAGAAGGGCCTGGGACTGAAGCTTTCTTT. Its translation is CASSQEGPGTEAFF.

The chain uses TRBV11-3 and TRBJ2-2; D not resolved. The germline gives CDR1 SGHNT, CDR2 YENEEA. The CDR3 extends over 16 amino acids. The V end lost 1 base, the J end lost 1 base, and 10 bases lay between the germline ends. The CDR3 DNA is TGTGCCAGCAGCTTAGGGGCTGGATTGAACACCGGGGAGCTGTTTTTT. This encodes CASSLGAGLNTGELFF.

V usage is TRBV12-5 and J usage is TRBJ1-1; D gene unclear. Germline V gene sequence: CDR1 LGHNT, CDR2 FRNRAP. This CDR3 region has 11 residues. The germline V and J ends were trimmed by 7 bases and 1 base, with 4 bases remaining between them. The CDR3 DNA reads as TGTGCTAGTGCCTCGAACACTGAAGCTTTCTTT. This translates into CASASNTEAFF.

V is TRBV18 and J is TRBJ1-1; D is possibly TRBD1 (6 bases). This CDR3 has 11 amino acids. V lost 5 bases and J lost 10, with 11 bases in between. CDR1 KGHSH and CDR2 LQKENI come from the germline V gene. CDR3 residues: CASSSTGSAFF. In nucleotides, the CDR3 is TGTGCCAGCTCATCAACAGGGTCAGCTTTCTTT. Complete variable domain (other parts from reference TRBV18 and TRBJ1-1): NAGVMQNPRHLVRRRGQEARLRCSPMKGHSHVYWYRQLPEEGLKFMVYLQKENIIDESGMPKERFSAEFPKEGPSILRIQQVVRGDSAAYFCASSSTGSAFFGQGTRLTVV.

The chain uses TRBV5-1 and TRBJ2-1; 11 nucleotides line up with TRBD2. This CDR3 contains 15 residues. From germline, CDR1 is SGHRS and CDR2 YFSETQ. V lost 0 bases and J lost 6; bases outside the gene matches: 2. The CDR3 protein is CASSLDLAGGNEQFF. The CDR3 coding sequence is TGCGCCAGCAGCTTGGATCTAGCGGGGGGCAATGAGCAGTTCTTC. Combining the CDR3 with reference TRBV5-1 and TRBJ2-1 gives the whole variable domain KAGVTQTPRYLIKTRGQQVTLSCSPISGHRSVSWYQQTPGQGLQFLFEYFSETQRNKGNFPGRFSGRQFSNSRSEMNVSTLELGDSALYLCASSLDLAGGNEQFFGPGTRLTVL.

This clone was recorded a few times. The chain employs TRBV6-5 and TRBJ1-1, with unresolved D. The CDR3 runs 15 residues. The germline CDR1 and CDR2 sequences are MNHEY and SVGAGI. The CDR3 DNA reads TGTGCGTATCGTCCAATAGGACGGCTAAACACTGAAGCTTTCTTT. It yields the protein CAYRPIGRLNTEAFF.

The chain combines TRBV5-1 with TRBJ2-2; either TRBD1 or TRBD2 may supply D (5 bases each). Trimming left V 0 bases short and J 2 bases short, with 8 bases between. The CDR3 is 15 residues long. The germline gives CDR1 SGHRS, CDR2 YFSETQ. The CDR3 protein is CASSLGDENTGELFF. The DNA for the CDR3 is TGCGCCAGCAGCTTGGGGGACGAAAACACCGGGGAGCTGTTTTTT. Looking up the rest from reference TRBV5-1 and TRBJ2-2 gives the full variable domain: KAGVTQTPRYLIKTRGQQVTLSCSPISGHRSVSWYQQTPGQGLQFLFEYFSETQRNKGNFPGRFSGRQFSNSRSEMNVSTLELGDSALYLCASSLGDENTGELFFGEGSRLTVL.

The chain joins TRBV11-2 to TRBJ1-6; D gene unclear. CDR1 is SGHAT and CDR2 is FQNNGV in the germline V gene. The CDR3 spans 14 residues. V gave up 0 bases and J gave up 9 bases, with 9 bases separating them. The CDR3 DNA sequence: TGTGCCAGCAGCTTAGACGGGGAGCGTTCACCCCTCCACTTT. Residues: CASSLDGERSPLHF.

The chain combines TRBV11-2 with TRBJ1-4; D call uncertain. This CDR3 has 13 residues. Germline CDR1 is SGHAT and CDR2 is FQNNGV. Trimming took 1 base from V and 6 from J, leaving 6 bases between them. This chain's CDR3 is CASSLGLDEKLFF. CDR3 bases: TGTGCCAGCAGCTTAGGATTAGATGAAAAACTGTTTTTT.

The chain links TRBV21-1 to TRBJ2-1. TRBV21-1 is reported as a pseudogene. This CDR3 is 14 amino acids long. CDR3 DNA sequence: TGTGCCAGCAGCAAAAGGTCCAAAAACAATGAGCAGTTCTTC. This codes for CASSKRSKNNEQFF.

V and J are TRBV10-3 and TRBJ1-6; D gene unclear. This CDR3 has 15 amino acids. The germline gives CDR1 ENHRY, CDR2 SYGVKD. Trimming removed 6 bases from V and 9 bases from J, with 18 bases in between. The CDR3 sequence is CAISLGPSPTSPLHF. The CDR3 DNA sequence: TGTGCCATCAGCCTCGGGCCAAGCCCCACTTCACCCCTCCACTTT.